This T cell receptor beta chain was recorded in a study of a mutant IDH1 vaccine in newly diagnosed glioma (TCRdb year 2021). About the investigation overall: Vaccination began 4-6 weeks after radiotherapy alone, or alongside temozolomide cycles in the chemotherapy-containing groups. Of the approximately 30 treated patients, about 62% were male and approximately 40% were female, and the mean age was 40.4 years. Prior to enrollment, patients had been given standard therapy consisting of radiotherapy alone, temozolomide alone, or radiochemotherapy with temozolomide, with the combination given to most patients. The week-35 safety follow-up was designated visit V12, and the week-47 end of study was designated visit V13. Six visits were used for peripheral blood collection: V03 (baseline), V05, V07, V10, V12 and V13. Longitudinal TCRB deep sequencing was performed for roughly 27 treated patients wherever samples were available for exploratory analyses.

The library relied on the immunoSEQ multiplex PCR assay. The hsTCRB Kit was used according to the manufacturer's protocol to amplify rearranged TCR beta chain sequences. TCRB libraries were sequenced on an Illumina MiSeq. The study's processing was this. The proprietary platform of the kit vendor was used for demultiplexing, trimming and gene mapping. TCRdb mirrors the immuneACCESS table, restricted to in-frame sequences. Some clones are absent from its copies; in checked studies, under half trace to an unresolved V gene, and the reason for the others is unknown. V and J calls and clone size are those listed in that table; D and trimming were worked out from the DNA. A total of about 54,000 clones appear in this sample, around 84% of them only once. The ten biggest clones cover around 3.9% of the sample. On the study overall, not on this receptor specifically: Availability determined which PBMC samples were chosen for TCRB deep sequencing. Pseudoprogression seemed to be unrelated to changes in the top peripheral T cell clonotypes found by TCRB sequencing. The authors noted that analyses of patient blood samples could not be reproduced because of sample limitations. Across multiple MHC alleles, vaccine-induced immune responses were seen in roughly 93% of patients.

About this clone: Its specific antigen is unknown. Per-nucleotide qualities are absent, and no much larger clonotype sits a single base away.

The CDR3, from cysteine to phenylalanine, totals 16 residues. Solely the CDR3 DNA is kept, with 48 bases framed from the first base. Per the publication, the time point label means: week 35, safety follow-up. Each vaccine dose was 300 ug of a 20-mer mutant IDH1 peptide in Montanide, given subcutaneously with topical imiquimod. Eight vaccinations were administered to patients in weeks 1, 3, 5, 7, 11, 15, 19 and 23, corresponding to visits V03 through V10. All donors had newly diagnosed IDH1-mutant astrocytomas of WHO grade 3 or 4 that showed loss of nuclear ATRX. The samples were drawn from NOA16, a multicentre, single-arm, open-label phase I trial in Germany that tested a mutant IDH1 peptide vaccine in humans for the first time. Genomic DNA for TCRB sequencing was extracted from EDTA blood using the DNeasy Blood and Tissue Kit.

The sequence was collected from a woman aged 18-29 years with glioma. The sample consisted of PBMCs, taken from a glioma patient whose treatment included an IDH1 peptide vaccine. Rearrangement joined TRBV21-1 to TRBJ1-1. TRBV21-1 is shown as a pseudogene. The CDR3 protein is CASSKALGELYTEAFF. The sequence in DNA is TGTGCCAGCAGCAAAGCGCTGGGAGAATTATACACTGAAGCTTTCTTT.